The rows below give T cell receptor beta chains drawn from one sample of a study. Assay used: immunoSEQ multiplex PCR; TCRdb lists only in-frame clones, some missing. The sample shows about 68,000 clones, 85% to 95% of them seen only once. Specimen: PBMCs. Receptors originate from a man aged 35-49 years with rheumatoid arthritis. Both conserved end residues are part of each CDR3. A D gene is named only where the DNA matches it firmly. A row's size may be missing; if present it is once, few, many or a size class.

>16|TRBD1|TRBV28|.|TRBJ1-5
TGTGCCAGCAGCTCCGGAGAGGGGGCATACAATCAGCCCCAGCATTTT
CASSSGEGAYNQPQHF
>16|.|TRBV6-5|.|TRBJ2-2
TGTGCCAGCAGTTGGGGTTGGCGGACGAACACCGGGGAGCTGTTTTTT
CASSWGWRTNTGELFF
>12|.|TRBV29-1|once|TRBJ2-2
TGCAGCGTTGACGTCAGTTCCGGGGAGCTGTTTTTT
CSVDVSSGELFF
>14|.|TRBV5-8|.|TRBJ2-7
TGTGCCAGCAGCTTGAGAGTTGGGACCTACGAGCAGTACTTC
CASSLRVGTYEQYF
>15|TRBD2|TRBV27|.|TRBJ2-1
TGTGCCAGCAGTTTATCTTCTAGCGGTGACAATGAGCAGTTCTTC
CASSLSSSGDNEQFF
>16|.|TRBV15|.|TRBJ1-1
TGTGCCACCAGCAGTTGGATTCTTGACAGTAGAAATGAAGCTTTCTTT
CATSSWILDSRNEAFF
>15|TRBD1|TRBV9|.|TRBJ1-2
TGTGCCAGCAGCGTAGGTGACAGGGGGCAGGTTGGCTACACCTTC
CASSVGDRGQVGYTF
>12|.|TRBV6-5|.|TRBJ1-2
TGTGCCGTCTGGGGGGGCGGCTATGGCTACACCTTC
CAVWGGGYGYTF
>14|.|TRBV18|.|TRBJ1-2
TGTGCCAGCTCCCTAAACAGGGATAACTATGGCTACACCTTC
CASSLNRDNYGYTF
>14|.|TRBV7-3|.|TRBJ2-1
TGTGCCAGCAGCTTAGGGACGGGGGTCAATGAGCAGTTCTTC
CASSLGTGVNEQFF
>14|TRBD1|TRBV7-9|.|TRBJ2-7
TGTGCCAGCAGCGAGGACAGGGGCTCCTACGAGCAGTACTTC
CASSEDRGSYEQYF
>15|.|TRBV19|once|TRBJ1-6
TGTGCCAGTAGCCAAACCGGGGGCATCGCTCCCTCCCTCCACTTT
CASSQTGGIAPSLHF
>15|TRBD1|TRBV25-1|.|TRBJ1-6
TGTGCCAGCAGTGAAAGGAGGGACAGGGGTTCACCCCTCCACTTT
CASSERRDRGSPLHF
>15|.|TRBV18|.|TRBJ1-2
TGTGCCAGCTCACCAACCGGGATCTTGAGTCCTGGCTACACCTTC
CASSPTGILSPGYTF
>17|TRBD2|TRBV4-1|.|TRBJ2-1
TGCGCCAGCAGCCCTCTTTTACTAGCGGGGGACTACAATGAGCAGTTCTTC
CASSPLLLAGDYNEQFF
>14|TRBD1|TRBV5-1|.|TRBJ2-7
TGCGCCAGCAGCTCCGGGACAGGGATTTACGAGCAGTACTTC
CASSSGTGIYEQYF
>15|TRBD2|TRBV27|.|TRBJ2-2
TGTGCCAGCAGTACTAGCGGGAGAAACACCGGGGAGCTGTTTTTT
CASSTSGRNTGELFF
>12|.|TRBV30|.|TRBJ1-1
TGTGCCTGGAGCACGGGAGCGCGTGAAGCTTTCTTT
CAWSTGAREAFF
>16|.|TRBV19|.|TRBJ1-5
TGTGCCAGTAGTAACCACCGCTCCGGGTACGATCAGCCCCAGCATTTT
CASSNHRSGYDQPQHF
>15|TRBD1|TRBV3-1/TRBV3-2|few|TRBJ2-7
TGTGCCAGCAGCCCCCAGGGGGCGCCGTCCGGCGAGCAGTACTTC
CASSPQGAPSGEQYF
>15|TRBD2|TRBV19|.|TRBJ2-2
TGTGCCAGTAGGACTAGCGGAAGGAACACCGGGGAGCTGTTTTTT
CASRTSGRNTGELFF
>16|.|TRBV9|.|TRBJ1-6
TGTGCCAGCAGCGAATCCTCACTCGGGACTAATTCACCCCTCCACTTT
CASSESSLGTNSPLHF
>18|.|TRBV7-8|.|TRBJ2-1
TGTGCCAGCAGCTACCCCCGGGACGGGAGCCGATATAGGAATGAGCAGTTCTTC
CASSYPRDGSRYRNEQFF
>14|TRBD1|TRBV5-5|once|TRBJ2-7
TGTGCCAGCAGCTTCTCCAGGGGGTCCTACGAGCAGTACTTC
CASSFSRGSYEQYF
>15|.|TRBV21-1|.|TRBJ2-1
TGTGCCAGCAGCAAAGGGACGGGCTCCTACAATGAGCAGTTCTTC
CASSKGTGSYNEQFF
>14|.|TRBV6-5|.|TRBJ1-1
TGTGCCAGCAGTTACCACAGCTTGAACACTGAAGCTTTCTTT
CASSYHSLNTEAFF
>16|.|TRBV18|once|TRBJ2-1
TGTGCCAGCTCACCCCTTCCGGGGACCCTTTACAATGAGCAGTTCTTC
CASSPLPGTLYNEQFF
>15|.|TRBV19|.|TRBJ2-5
TGTGCCAGTACCTCCAGGGTGTCGTACCAAGAGACCCAGTACTTC
CASTSRVSYQETQYF
>18|TRBD2|TRBV11-2|.|TRBJ2-2
TGTGCCAGCAGCCGAGGACTAGCGGGAGGACTGGACACCGGGGAGCTGTTTTTT
CASSRGLAGGLDTGELFF
>15|.|TRBV12-5|.|TRBJ2-3
TGTGCTAGTGGTTTGATTAGTCCAGCCACAGATACGCAGTATTTT
CASGLISPATDTQYF
>14|.|TRBV7-9|.|TRBJ2-1
TGTGCCAGCAGCCCTAGCGAATGGCTAAATGAGCAGTTCTTC
CASSPSEWLNEQFF
>13|TRBD1|TRBV5-1|.|TRBJ1-1
TGCGCCAGCGGGAACGACAGGGCCACTGAAGCTTTCTTT
CASGNDRATEAFF
>16|.|TRBV29-1|.|TRBJ1-1
TGCAGCGGTCAAATCGGGTCCAGGGTGGGGAACACTGAAGCTTTCTTT
CSGQIGSRVGNTEAFF
>14|.|TRBV3-1/TRBV3-2|.|TRBJ1-5
TGTGCCAGCAGCCAGTTCGCAGGGAATCAGCCCCAGCATTTT
CASSQFAGNQPQHF
>14|TRBD2|TRBV18|.|TRBJ2-3
TGTGCCAGCTCACCAGGGACTAGTTTCGATACGCAGTATTTT
CASSPGTSFDTQYF
>13|.|TRBV21-1|.|TRBJ2-7
TGTGCCCCCGCGACAGGGCCGGGAAACGAGCAGTACTTC
CAPATGPGNEQYF
>14|TRBD2|TRBV30|.|TRBJ2-1
TGTGCCTGGACGACTAGCGGGAGATCTAATGAGCAGTTCTTC
CAWTTSGRSNEQFF
>14|.|TRBV3-1/TRBV3-2|.|TRBJ2-7
TGTGCCAGCAGCCAAGATCGGGGCCCAGGCGAGCAGTACTTC
CASSQDRGPGEQYF
>15|TRBD1|TRBV5-1|.|TRBJ2-1
TGCGCCAGCAGCTTCTCAGGGGGCTACTACAATGAGCAGTTCTTC
CASSFSGGYYNEQFF
>16|TRBD1|TRBV11-2|once|TRBJ2-2
TGTGCCAGCAGCGGAGGGGGACAGGGATACACCGGGGAGCTGTTTTTT
CASSGGGQGYTGELFF
>14|TRBD1|TRBV7-9|once|TRBJ1-2
TGTGCCAGCAGCACCGAGGCCAGGGGGCATGGCTACACCTTC
CASSTEARGHGYTF
>13|TRBD2|TRBV5-1|once|TRBJ2-5
TGCGCCAGCAGCGGCGGGAGTCAAGAGACCCAGTACTTC
CASSGGSQETQYF
>11|.|TRBV29-1|once|TRBJ2-7
TGCAGCGGGCGCGTTATGAACGAGCAGTACTTC
CSGRVMNEQYF
>15|TRBD1|TRBV19|.|TRBJ1-5
TGTGCCAGTAGTATAGACAGGGGGCATGACCAGCCCCAGCATTTT
CASSIDRGHDQPQHF
>15|TRBD2|TRBV6-5|.|TRBJ2-1
TGTGCCAGCAGCCTCTCACGGGGGGTTTGGGATGAGCAGTTCTTC
CASSLSRGVWDEQFF
>12|.|TRBV12-3/TRBV12-4|.|TRBJ2-4
TGTGCCAGCAGTTTCGCGAGGCACATTCAGTACTTC
CASSFARHIQYF
>15|.|TRBV5-6|.|TRBJ1-5
TGTGCCAGCAGCTTGTTGGGCCGGGGAGGCCAGCCCCAGCATTTT
CASSLLGRGGQPQHF
>13|.|TRBV19|.|TRBJ1-1
TGTGCCAGTACCAGGCAGGGACGGACTGAAGCTTTCTTT
CASTRQGRTEAFF
>13|TRBD1|TRBV12-3/TRBV12-4|.|TRBJ1-2
TGTGCCAGCAGTCCCGACAGGGCCGATGGCTACACCTTC
CASSPDRADGYTF
>16|.|TRBV28|.|TRBJ2-2
TGTGCCAGCACCTCCGCGCGGAGGGCCACCACCGGGGAGCTGTTTTTT
CASTSARRATTGELFF
>14|.|TRBV7-2|.|TRBJ2-1
TGTGCCAGCAGTCCCCAGGACTTGTTCAATGAGCAGTTCTTC
CASSPQDLFNEQFF
>15|.|TRBV7-3|once|TRBJ2-1
TGTGCCAGCAGCTTAACGGCCGGGATCCAAAATGAGCAGTTCTTC
CASSLTAGIQNEQFF
>14|TRBD1|TRBV25-1|.|TRBJ2-4
TGTGCCAGCAGTCGCACAGGGGGCGAGAACATTCAGTACTTC
CASSRTGGENIQYF
>13|.|TRBV5-6|.|TRBJ2-1
TGTGCCAGCAGTTATACAGAGTACAATGAGCAGTTCTTC
CASSYTEYNEQFF
>14|.|TRBV7-2|.|TRBJ1-2
TGTGCCAGCAGCTTAAAGCAACAGGACCATGGCTACACCTTC
CASSLKQQDHGYTF
>12|.|TRBV6-4|.|TRBJ2-1
TGTGCCAGCAGTGCAGGGGCAAATGAGCAGTTCTTC
CASSAGANEQFF
>14|.|TRBV6-5|.|TRBJ1-1
TGTGCCAGCAGGAAACTGACGATGAACACTGAAGCTTTCTTT
CASRKLTMNTEAFF
>13|.|TRBV9|.|TRBJ2-7
TGTGCCAGCAGCGGGACGAATCCGGGCGAGCAGTACTTC
CASSGTNPGEQYF
>13|.|TRBV19|.|TRBJ1-1
TGTGCCAGTAGCCTGATGGGGGATAGAATAGCTTTCTTT
CASSLMGDRIAFF
>16|TRBD2|TRBV11-3|.|TRBJ2-1
TGTGCCAGCAGCCCCCGGACTAGCGGGGTCTACAATGAGCAGTTCTTC
CASSPRTSGVYNEQFF